One sample yielded the 23 T cell receptor beta chains listed below, sequenced in a study of T cells after yellow fever vaccination. TCRdb reanalysed the 5' RACE reads using MiXCR and keeps one entry per CDR3 protein. The sample includes fewer than 450,000 distinct CDR3 sequences, around 10% of them seen just once. Sequencing was performed on PBMCs, taken on the day of the first yellow fever vaccination. The receptors were gathered from a man aged 18 to 35 who received the YFV17D yellow fever vaccine.

This clonotype was observed a few times. The chain recombines TRBV28 with TRBJ2-7; no clear D. V was pared by 6 bases and J by 0 bases, with 12 bases between. From germline, CDR1 is MDHEN and CDR2 SYDVKM. This CDR3 is 14 amino acids long. In nucleotides, the CDR3 is TGTGCCAGCAGCCCCATGGACGGCTCCTACGAGCAGTACGTC. It specifies CASSPMDGSYEQYV.

The CDR3 protein is CSAGGESETQYF. In DNA form, the CDR3 reads TGCAGTGCCGGGGGGGAATCAGAGACCCAGTACTTC. The chain employs TRBV20-1 and TRBJ2-5; 8 bases align to TRBD2. The CDR3 has 12 amino acids. V trimming: 6 bases; J trimming: 4 bases; junction bases outside the gene matches: 4. Germline V CDR1 and CDR2: DFQATT, SNEGSKA (reference sequence).

This clonotype came up a few times. The chain has TRBV5-1 and TRBJ2-3, with a possible D match to TRBD2 (5 bases). Trimming left V 4 bases short and J 4 bases short, with 13 bases between. The CDR3 is 14 amino acids. Germline V lookup: CDR1 SGHRS, CDR2 YFSETQ. The CDR3 protein is CASSPSSNPDTQYF. CDR3 DNA: TGCGCCAGCAGCCCCTCTAGCAACCCAGATACGCAGTATTTT.

This clonotype was seen only a few times. This chain links TRBV13 with TRBJ2-7; 7 bases fit TRBD1. The V segment lost 5 bases and the J segment 3 bases; nucleotides outside the gene matches: 7. CDR1 is PRHDT and CDR2 is FYEKMQ in the germline V gene (reference sequence). The CDR3 is 14 residues long. CDR3 loop: CASSHGQAGYEQYV. The CDR3 DNA is TGTGCCAGCAGCCACGGACAGGCGGGCTACGAGCAGTACGTC.

This clonotype appeared a single time. The chain recombines TRBV4-2 with TRBJ2-6; D not resolved. V lost 0 bases to trimming and J lost 2 bases, with 8 bases between them. The CDR3 has 16 residues. Germline assignment: CDR1 LGHNA and CDR2 YNFKEQ. The CDR3 bases are TGTGCCAGCAGCCAAGATCAACAGCCTGGGGCCAACGTCCTGACTTTC. The encoded protein is CASSQDQQPGANVLTF.

This sequence joins TRBV2 and TRBJ2-7, with D unclear. The CDR3 has 12 residues. Germline V gene data show CDR1 as SNHLY and CDR2 as FYNNEI. V lost 7 bases, J lost 2 bases, and 9 bases lay in between. The DNA for the CDR3 is TGTGCCAGCACCCCCGTACCCTACGAGCAGTACGTC. This codes for CASTPVPYEQYV.

This clonotype appeared a few times. This chain links TRBV6-1 with TRBJ2-7, with D perhaps matching TRBD1 (5 bases). This CDR3 has 14 amino acids. CDR1 is MNHNS, CDR2 SASEGT, per germline. Trimming took 5 bases from V and 0 from J, leaving 11 bases between them. CDR3 residues: CASSPRTPSYEQYF. The CDR3 DNA reads TGTGCCAGCAGTCCCCGGACACCCTCCTACGAGCAGTACTTC.

The CDR3 reads CASSSRDSRTDTQYF. The CDR3 DNA sequence: TGTGCCAGCAGCAGTCGGGACAGCCGCACAGATACGCAGTATTTT. The genes are TRBV7-2 and TRBJ2-3, with TRBD1 matching over 7 bases. The CDR3 covers 15 residues. Trimming removed 5 bases from V and 1 base from J; junction bases left unmatched: 6. Germline values: CDR1 SGHTA, CDR2 FQGNSA.

This clonotype was seen ten or more times. The V call is TRBV9, the J call TRBJ1-1; D call uncertain. V lost 0 bases and J lost 5, with 8 bases in between. This CDR3 has 13 residues. Germline V gene data show CDR1 as SGDLS and CDR2 as YYNGEE. The CDR3 protein is CASSVALGTEAFF. The CDR3, as DNA: TGTGCCAGCAGCGTAGCTTTGGGAACTGAAGCTTTCTTT.

The J gene is TRBJ1-4, the V gene TRBV7-9; the D gene is possibly TRBD1 (6 bases). This CDR3 region has 14 residues. The germline CDR1 and CDR2 sequences are SEHNR and FQNEAQ (reference sequence). Trimming took off 3 bases at V and 5 bases at J, with 10 bases between the two ends. CDR3 coding DNA: TGTGCCAGCAGCTTTACAGGGCCAAATGAAAAACTGTTTTTT. It is translated as CASSFTGPNEKLFF.

The chain combines TRBV12-3 or TRBV12-4 with TRBJ1-2; no definite D call. The CDR3 is 10 residues long. Trimming removed 2 bases from V and 7 bases from J, with 2 bases in between. The CDR3 region has the DNA TGTGCCAGCAGTTTACTTGGCTACACCTTC. This gives the protein CASSLLGYTF.

This clonotype came up a few times. The V and J genes are TRBV15 and TRBJ2-2, with TRBD1 matching 11 bases. V was clipped by 0 bases and J by 8 bases; unmatched bases: 8. CDR1 and CDR2 from the germline V gene are LNHNV and YYDKDF (reference sequence). CDR3 size: 17 residues. CDR3 protein: CATSRDQDRGRLGELFF. CDR3 coding DNA: TGTGCCACCAGCAGAGATCAGGACAGGGGGCGTTTGGGGGAGCTGTTTTTT.

This clonotype appeared a few times. The CDR3 reads CASRGGQYNEQFF. The CDR3 DNA follows: TGTGCCAGCAGGGGGGGACAGTACAATGAGCAGTTCTTC. The V gene is TRBV12-3 or TRBV12-4, the J gene TRBJ2-1; tentative D call: TRBD1 (7 bases). The CDR3 spans 13 residues. Trimming pared 6 bases from V and 4 bases from J, leaving 10 bases between.

The sample holds many counts of this clonotype. The CDR3 region is CASSKHVLNEQFF. CDR3 nucleotides: TGTGCCAGCAGCAAACACGTCTTAAATGAGCAGTTCTTC. The V call is TRBV7-3, the J call TRBJ2-1; no clear D gene. The CDR3 runs 13 residues. The ends were cut back, 5 bases at V and 7 bases at J, with 12 bases in the middle. Germline-derived CDR1 and CDR2 are SGHTA and FQGTGA.

The CDR3 sequence is CASSPLGLPHGELFF. The DNA of the CDR3 is TGTGCCAGCTCACCCCTGGGACTACCGCACGGGGAGCTGTTTTTT. The chain carries TRBV18 and TRBJ2-2; TRBD2 aligns across 7 bases. CDR1 is KGHSH, CDR2 LQKENI, per germline. The CDR3 covers 15 residues. V lost 3 bases to trimming and J lost 7 bases; unmatched junction nucleotides: 8.

This clonotype appeared a few times. The chain joins TRBV12-3 or TRBV12-4 to TRBJ1-3, with D unclear. The ends were cut back, 11 bases at V and 0 bases at J, with 14 bases in the middle. The CDR3 sequence is 14 residues long. The DNA for the CDR3 is TGTGCCGTTGGACCAGGCTTCTCTGGAAACACCATATATTTT. This encodes CAVGPGFSGNTIYF.

A word on this clonotype: A read error may explain this, as a much larger clone is one base away. The rearrangement uses TRBV28 and TRBJ2-5; 10 positions agree with TRBD2. V shed 7 bases and J 5 bases; nucleotides not matched to a gene: 1. Germline V CDR1 and CDR2: MDHEN, SYDVKM. The CDR3 spans 12 residues. In nucleotides, the CDR3 is TGTGCCAGCACGACTAGCGGGGAGACCCAGTACTTC. Its protein product is CASTTSGETQYF.

This rearrangement joins TRBV18 to TRBJ2-7, with a possible D match to TRBD2 (6 bases). V was shortened by 0 bases and J by 2 bases, with 8 bases between the two germline ends. This CDR3 region has 14 residues. CDR1 is KGHSH, CDR2 LQKENI, per germline. The CDR3 reads CASSPPGTPYEQYV. The CDR3 nucleotides read TGTGCCAGCTCACCACCAGGGACTCCCTACGAGCAGTACGTC.

The rearrangement links TRBV7-9 to TRBJ2-7; D ambiguous. This CDR3 is built from 13 residues. The germline V gene encodes CDR1 SEHNR and CDR2 FQNEAQ (reference sequence). V was shortened by 1 base and J by 6 bases, with 10 bases between the two germline ends. This CDR3 reads CASSLESLGEQYF. The CDR3 DNA reads TGTGCCAGCAGCTTAGAGTCGTTGGGCGAGCAGTACTTC.

The chain couples TRBV27 to TRBJ1-2; D ambiguous. The ends were cut back, 6 bases at V and 9 bases at J, with 11 bases in the middle. The CDR3 consists of 11 residues. Germline V gene lookup returns CDR1 MNHEY and CDR2 SMNVEV (reference sequence). CDR3 bases: TGTGCCAGCAGGCGTAGAGGAAGCTACACCTTC. It yields the protein CASRRRGSYTF.

A few counts support this clonotype. V usage is TRBV4-2 and J usage is TRBJ1-2; 9 bases align to TRBD1. The CDR3 contains 17 residues. The germline V gene has CDR1 LGHNA and CDR2 YNFKEQ. The V gene end was trimmed by 3 bases and the J gene end by 2 bases; junction bases not matched to a gene: 10. CDR3 loop: CASSHVLRTGANYGYTF. CDR3 DNA: TGTGCCAGCAGCCACGTACTTAGGACAGGGGCAAACTATGGCTACACCTTC.

Points on this clonotype: Mismatch with germline at one junction end may stem from a read error. CDR3 amino acids: CVSSRSQVNPYNEQFF. The CDR3 nucleotides read TGTGTCAGCAGTCGGTCGCAGGTCAACCCCTACAATGAGCAGTTCTTC. The rearrangement uses TRBV6-1 and TRBJ2-1; the D is unclear. Germline V lookup: CDR1 MNHNS, CDR2 SASEGT. This CDR3 is 16 amino acids long.

This clonotype was detected a few times. This chain's CDR3 is CASHRYNEQFF. CDR3 DNA: TGTGCCAGCCACAGATACAATGAGCAGTTCTTC. V is TRBV7-9 and J is TRBJ2-1; D not resolved. This CDR3 region has 11 residues. Trimming took 8 bases from V and 4 from J, leaving 6 bases between them. Germline V CDR1 and CDR2: SEHNR, FQNEAQ (reference sequence).